This T cell receptor (beta chain) was sequenced in a study of blood T cell repertoires in COVID-19. Whole-study context: Sources were T cells, B-cell-depleted T cells, or PBMCs; the material itself was cDNA or gDNA.

Germline V lookup: CDR1 SEHNR, CDR2 FQNEAQ (reference sequence). This CDR3 comprises 16 residues. V shed 4 bases, J shed 4 bases, and the junction held 9 bases outside the gene matches. Original methodology: Estimation of nucleated cell counts relied on the amplification of reference gene primers. The protocol was immunoSEQ multiplex PCR, while the TCRdb copy is restricted to in-frame clones and leaves out a portion. V and J calls and clone size are copied from that table; D and trimming were computed from the DNA. The table has about 190,000 clones, about 88% seen once. This receptor was obtained from a woman aged 35 to 49 who had recovered from COVID-19. The chain recombines TRBV7-9 with TRBJ1-1; 10 bases line up with TRBD1. Sequencing input: peripheral blood. The DNA for the CDR3 is TGTGCCAGCAGCTACACGACAGGGGGCCTGGGCACTGAAGCTTTCTTT. This gives the protein CASSYTTGGLGTEAFF. Filled out from reference TRBV7-9 and TRBJ1-1, the complete variable domain reads DTGVSQNPRHKITKRGQNVTFRCDPISEHNRLYWYRQTLGQGPEFLTYFQNEAQLEKSRLLSDRFSAERPKGSFSTLEIQRTEQGDSAMYLCASSYTTGGLGTEAFFGQGTRLTVV.